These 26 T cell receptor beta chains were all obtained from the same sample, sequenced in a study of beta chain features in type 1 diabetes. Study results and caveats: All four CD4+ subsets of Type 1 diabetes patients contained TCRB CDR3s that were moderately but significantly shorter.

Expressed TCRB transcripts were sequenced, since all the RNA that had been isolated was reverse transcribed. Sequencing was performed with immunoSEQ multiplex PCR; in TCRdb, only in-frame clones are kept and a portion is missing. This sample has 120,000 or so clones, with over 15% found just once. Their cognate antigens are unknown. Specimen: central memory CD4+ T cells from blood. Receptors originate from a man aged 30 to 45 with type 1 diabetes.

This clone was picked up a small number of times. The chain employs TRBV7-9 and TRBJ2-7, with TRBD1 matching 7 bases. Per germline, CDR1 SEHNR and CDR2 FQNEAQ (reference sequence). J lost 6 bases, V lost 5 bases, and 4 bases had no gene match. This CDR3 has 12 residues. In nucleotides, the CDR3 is TGTGCCAGCAGCCTGACAGGGCCCGAGCAGTACTTC. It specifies CASSLTGPEQYF. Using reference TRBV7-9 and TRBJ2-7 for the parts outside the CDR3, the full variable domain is DTGVSQNPRHKITKRGQNVTFRCDPISEHNRLYWYRQTLGQGPEFLTYFQNEAQLEKSRLLSDRFSAERPKGSFSTLEIQRTEQGDSAMYLCASSLTGPEQYFGPGTRLTVT.

CDR3 bases: TGCAGTGTCCTGCTGAACTATGGCTACACCTTC. Translating gives CSVLLNYGYTF. The J gene is TRBJ1-2, the V gene TRBV20-1; D gene uncertain. Germline assignment: CDR1 DFQATT and CDR2 SNEGSKA (reference sequence). Trimming took off 7 bases at V and 2 bases at J, with 8 bases between the two ends. CDR3 length equals 11 residues.

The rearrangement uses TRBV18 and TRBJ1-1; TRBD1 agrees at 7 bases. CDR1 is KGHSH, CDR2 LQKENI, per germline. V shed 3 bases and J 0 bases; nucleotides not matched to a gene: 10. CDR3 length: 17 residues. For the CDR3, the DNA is TGTGCCAGCTCACCCGTCCCGGGACAGAGAATGAACACTGAAGCTTTCTTT. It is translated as CASSPVPGQRMNTEAFF.

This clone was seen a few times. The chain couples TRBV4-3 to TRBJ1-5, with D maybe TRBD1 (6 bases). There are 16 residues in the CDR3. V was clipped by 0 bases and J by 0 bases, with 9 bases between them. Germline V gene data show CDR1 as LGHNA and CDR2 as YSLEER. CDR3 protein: CASSQDMGASNQPQHF. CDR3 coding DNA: TGCGCCAGCAGCCAAGATATGGGGGCTAGCAATCAGCCCCAGCATTTT.

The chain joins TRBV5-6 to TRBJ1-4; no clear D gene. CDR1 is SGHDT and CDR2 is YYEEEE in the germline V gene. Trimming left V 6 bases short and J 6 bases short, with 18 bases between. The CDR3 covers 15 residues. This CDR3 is CASNSRIPGDEKLFF. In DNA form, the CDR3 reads TGTGCCAGCAACTCCAGAATACCGGGAGATGAAAAACTGTTTTTT.

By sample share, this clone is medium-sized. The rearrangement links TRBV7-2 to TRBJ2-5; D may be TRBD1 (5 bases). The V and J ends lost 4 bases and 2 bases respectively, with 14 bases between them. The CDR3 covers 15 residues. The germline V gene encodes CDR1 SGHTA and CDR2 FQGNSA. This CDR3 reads CASSSQAHRQETQYF. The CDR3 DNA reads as TGTGCCAGCAGCTCACAGGCCCACAGACAAGAGACCCAGTACTTC.

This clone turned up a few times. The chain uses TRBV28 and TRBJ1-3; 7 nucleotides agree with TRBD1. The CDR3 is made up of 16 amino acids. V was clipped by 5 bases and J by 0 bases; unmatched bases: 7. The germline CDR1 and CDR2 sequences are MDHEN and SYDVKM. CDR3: CASSTPGTDSGNTIYF. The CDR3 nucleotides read TGTGCCAGCAGTACTCCCGGGACAGACTCTGGAAACACCATATATTTT.

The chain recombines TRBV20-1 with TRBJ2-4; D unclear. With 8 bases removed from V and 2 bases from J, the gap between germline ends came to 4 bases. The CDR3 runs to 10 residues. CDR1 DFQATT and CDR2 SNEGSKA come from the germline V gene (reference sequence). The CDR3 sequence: CSLSKNIQYF. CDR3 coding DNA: TGCAGTCTATCCAAAAACATTCAGTACTTC.

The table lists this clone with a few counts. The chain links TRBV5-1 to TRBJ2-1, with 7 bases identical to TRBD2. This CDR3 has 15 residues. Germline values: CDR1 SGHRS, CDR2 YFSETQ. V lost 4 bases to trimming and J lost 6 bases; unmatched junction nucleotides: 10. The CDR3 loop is CASSLSGAPGNEQFF. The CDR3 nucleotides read TGCGCCAGCAGCCTCAGCGGGGCCCCCGGCAATGAGCAGTTCTTC.

CDR3 in amino acids: CASSYYQGTEAFF. In DNA form, the CDR3 reads TGCGCCAGCAGCTACTACCAGGGGACTGAAGCTTTCTTT. J is TRBJ1-1 and V is TRBV5-1; tentatively, D is TRBD1 (6 bases). This CDR3 spans 13 amino acids. V lost 3 bases, J lost 5 bases, and 11 bases lay in between. The V gene's germline CDR1 is SGHRS and CDR2 YFSETQ.

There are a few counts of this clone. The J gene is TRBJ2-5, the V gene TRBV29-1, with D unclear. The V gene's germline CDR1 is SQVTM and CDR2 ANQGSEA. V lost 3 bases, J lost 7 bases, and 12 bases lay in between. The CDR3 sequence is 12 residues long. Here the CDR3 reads CSVESSRSTQYF. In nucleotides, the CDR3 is TGCAGCGTTGAGAGTAGCCGCTCGACCCAGTACTTC.

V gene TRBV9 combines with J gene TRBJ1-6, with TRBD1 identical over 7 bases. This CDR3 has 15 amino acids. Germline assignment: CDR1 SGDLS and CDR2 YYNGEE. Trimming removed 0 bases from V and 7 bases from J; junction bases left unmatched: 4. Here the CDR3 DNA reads TGTGCCAGCAGCGTAGAAGACAGGGAGAATTCACCCCTCCACTTT. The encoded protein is CASSVEDRENSPLHF.

CDR3: CAWSPRADQPQHF. DNA for the CDR3: TGTGCCTGGAGTCCCAGGGCCGATCAGCCCCAGCATTTT. The rearrangement joins TRBV30 to TRBJ1-5, with D maybe TRBD1 (5 bases). CDR1 is GTSNPN and CDR2 is SVGIG in the germline V gene (reference sequence). The CDR3 has 13 residues. V shed 2 bases and J shed 5 bases, with 10 bases lying between them. Drawing the rest from reference TRBV30 and TRBJ1-5, the complete variable domain is SQTIHQWPATLVQPVGSPLSLECTVEGTSNPNLYWYRQAAGRGLQLLFYSVGIGQISSEVPQNLSASRPQDRQFILSSKKLLLSDSGFYLCAWSPRADQPQHFGDGTRLSIL.

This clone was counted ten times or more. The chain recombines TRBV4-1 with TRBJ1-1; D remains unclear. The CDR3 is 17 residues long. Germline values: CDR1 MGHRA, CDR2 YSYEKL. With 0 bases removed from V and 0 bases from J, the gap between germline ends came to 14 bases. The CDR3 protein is CASSQDLLRLMNTEAFF. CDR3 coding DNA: TGCGCCAGCAGCCAAGATCTCCTCCGACTCATGAACACTGAAGCTTTCTTT.

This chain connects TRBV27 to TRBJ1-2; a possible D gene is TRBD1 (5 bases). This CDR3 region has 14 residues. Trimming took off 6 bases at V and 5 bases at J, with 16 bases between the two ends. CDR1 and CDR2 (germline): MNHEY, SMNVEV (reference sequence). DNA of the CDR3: TGTGCCAGCAGCCCGGGGCCCTTGGGATATGGCTACACCTTC. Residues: CASSPGPLGYGYTF.

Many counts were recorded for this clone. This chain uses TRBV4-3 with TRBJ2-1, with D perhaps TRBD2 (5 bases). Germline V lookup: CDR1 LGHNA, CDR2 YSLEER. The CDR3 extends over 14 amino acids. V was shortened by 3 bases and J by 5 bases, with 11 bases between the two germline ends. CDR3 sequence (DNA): TGCGCCAGCAGCCATATTAGTAGCGACAATGAGCAGTTCTTC. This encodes CASSHISSDNEQFF.

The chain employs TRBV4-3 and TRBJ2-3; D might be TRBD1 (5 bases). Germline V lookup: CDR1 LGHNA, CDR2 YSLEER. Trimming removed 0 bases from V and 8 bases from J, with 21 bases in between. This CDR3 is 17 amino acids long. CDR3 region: CASSQESLGPDGATQYF. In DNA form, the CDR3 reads TGCGCCAGCAGCCAAGAAAGCTTGGGGCCGGACGGTGCTACGCAGTATTTT.

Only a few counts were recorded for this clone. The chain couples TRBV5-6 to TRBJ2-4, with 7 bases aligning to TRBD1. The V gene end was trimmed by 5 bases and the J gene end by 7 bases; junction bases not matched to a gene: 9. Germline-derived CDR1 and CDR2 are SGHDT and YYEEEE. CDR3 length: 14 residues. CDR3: CASRTGTANNIQYF. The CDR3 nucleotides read TGTGCCAGCAGGACCGGGACAGCTAACAACATTCAGTACTTC.

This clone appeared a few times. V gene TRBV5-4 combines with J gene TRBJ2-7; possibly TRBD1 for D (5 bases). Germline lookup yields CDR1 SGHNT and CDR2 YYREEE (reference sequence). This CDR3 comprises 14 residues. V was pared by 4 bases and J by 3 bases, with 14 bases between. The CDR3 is CASSATVYNYEQYF. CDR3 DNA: TGTGCCAGCAGCGCGACAGTTTACAACTACGAGCAGTACTTC.

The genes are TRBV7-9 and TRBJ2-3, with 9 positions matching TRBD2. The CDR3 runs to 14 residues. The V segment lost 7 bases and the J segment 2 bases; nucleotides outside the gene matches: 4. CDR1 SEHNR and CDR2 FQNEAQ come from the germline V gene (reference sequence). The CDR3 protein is CASMQRGVTDTQYF. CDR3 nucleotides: TGTGCCAGCATGCAGCGGGGGGTCACAGATACGCAGTATTTT.

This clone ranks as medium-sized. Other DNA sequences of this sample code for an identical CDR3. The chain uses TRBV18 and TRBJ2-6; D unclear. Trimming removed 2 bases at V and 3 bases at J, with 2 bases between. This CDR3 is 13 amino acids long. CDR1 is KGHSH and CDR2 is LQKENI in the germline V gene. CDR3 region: CASSPVGANVLTF. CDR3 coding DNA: TGTGCCAGCTCACCAGTTGGGGCCAACGTCCTGACTTTC.

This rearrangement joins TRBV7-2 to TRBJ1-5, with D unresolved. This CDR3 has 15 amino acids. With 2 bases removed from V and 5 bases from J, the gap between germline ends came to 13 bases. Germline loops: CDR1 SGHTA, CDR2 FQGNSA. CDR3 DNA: TGTGCCAGCAGCTTAAGGCATAACGGCGATCAGCCCCAGCATTTT. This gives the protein CASSLRHNGDQPQHF.

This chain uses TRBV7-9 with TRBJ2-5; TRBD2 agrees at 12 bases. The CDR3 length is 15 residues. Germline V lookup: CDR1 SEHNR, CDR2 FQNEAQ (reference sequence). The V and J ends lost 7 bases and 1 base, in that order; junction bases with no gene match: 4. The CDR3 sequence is CASILLAGGQETQYF. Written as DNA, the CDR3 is TGTGCCAGCATCCTACTAGCGGGGGGCCAAGAGACCCAGTACTTC.

CDR3 in DNA: TGCGCCAGCAGCCAAGATGGGACAGGGGCTGGAAACACCATATATTTT. Translating it yields CASSQDGTGAGNTIYF. The chain has TRBV4-1 and TRBJ1-3; 10 nucleotides match TRBD1. This CDR3 region has 16 residues. Trimming at V came to 0 bases and at J to 2 bases, leaving 1 base not matched to a gene. Germline CDR1 MGHRA, CDR2 YSYEKL.

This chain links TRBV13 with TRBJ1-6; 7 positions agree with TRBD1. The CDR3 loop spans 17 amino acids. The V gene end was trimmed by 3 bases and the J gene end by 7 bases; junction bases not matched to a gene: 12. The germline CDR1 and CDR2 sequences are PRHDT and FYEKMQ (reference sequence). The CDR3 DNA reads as TGTGCCAGCAGCTTCCGCCGACCCGGGACAGTGAATTCACCCCTCCACTTT. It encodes CASSFRRPGTVNSPLHF. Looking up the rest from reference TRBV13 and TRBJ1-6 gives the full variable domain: AAGVIQSPRHLIKEKRETATLKCYPIPRHDTVYWYQQGPGQDPQFLISFYEKMQSDKGSIPDRFSAQQFSDYHSELNMSSLELGDSALYFCASSFRRPGTVNSPLHFGNGTRLTVT.

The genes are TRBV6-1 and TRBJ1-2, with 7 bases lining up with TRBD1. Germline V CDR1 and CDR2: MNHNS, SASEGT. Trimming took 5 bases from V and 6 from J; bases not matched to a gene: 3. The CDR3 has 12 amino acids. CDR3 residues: CASSLDRDGYTF. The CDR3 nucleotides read TGTGCCAGCAGTCTCGACAGGGATGGCTACACCTTC.